Listed here are 32 T cell receptor beta chains from one sample, sequenced in a study of vaccination and CD4 T cells after COVID-19. Their antigens are not known. Once obtained from cultured CD4+ T cells, the DNA was sequenced using the Oncomine TCR Beta short-read assay. TCRdb used MiXCR to reprocess the PCR reads, holding one entry per CDR3 protein. The sample has some 17,000 distinct CDR3 sequences, about half seen once; the top ten hold around 20%. Time point noted: late sampling 161 to 241 days after vaccination in three convalescent patients. Treatment denoted: roughly 10-day PBMC culture with coronavirus spike peptide pools or control peptides (ViraFEST assay). The sample was CD4+ T cells from blood, cultured in vitro, taken about 7 months after SARS-CoV-2 vaccination. The receptors come from a human donor who had recovered from COVID-19.

In its sample, this clonotype was seen a few times. The rearrangement joins TRBV7-2 to TRBJ1-2; 8 bases fit TRBD1. V trimming: 8 bases; J trimming: 8 bases; junction bases outside the gene matches: 7. The CDR3 length is 12 residues. Germline lookup yields CDR1 SGHTA and CDR2 FQGNSA. CDR3 DNA: TGTGCCAGCGCCCAGGGGGCCGGAGGCTACACCTTC. Protein sequence: CASAQGAGGYTF.

The chain employs TRBV24-1 and TRBJ2-3, with D perhaps matching TRBD1 (6 bases). The CDR3 totals 13 residues. CDR1 is KGHDR and CDR2 is SFDVKD in the germline V gene. V was cut by 9 bases and J by 0 bases, with 9 bases left in between. CDR3 residues: CATAGESTDTQYF. CDR3 in DNA: TGTGCCACCGCAGGGGAGAGCACAGATACGCAGTATTTT.

The rearrangement uses TRBV29-1 and TRBJ2-2, with D maybe TRBD1 (7 bases). Germline lookup yields CDR1 SQVTM and CDR2 ANQGSEA. The CDR3 is 13 residues long. Trimming shortened V by 7 bases and J by 7 bases, and 16 bases separated the two germline ends. CDR3: CSAGGWDVGELFF. CDR3 bases: TGCAGCGCAGGGGGGTGGGACGTCGGGGAGCTGTTTTTT.

This clonotype was seen a handful of times. The rearrangement uses TRBV7-9 and TRBJ2-1, with D uncertain. V was trimmed by 1 base and J by 13 bases, leaving 17 bases between them. Germline CDR1 reads SEHNR; CDR2 reads FQNEAQ (reference sequence). The CDR3 is made up of 14 amino acids. The CDR3 DNA reads TGTGCCAGCAGCTTAGTGCTAGATACGGAGCCCCAGTTCTTC. It translates to CASSLVLDTEPQFF.

V and J are TRBV6-1 and TRBJ2-5; 10 nucleotides match TRBD2. The trim removed 3 bases at V and 7 bases at J, leaving 11 bases unmatched. This CDR3 is 16 amino acids long. Germline V CDR1 and CDR2: MNHNS, SASEGT. CDR3 coding DNA: TGTGCCAGCAGTGAGGGGCTAGCGGGAGCCCGGGGGACCCAGTACTTC. Protein sequence: CASSEGLAGARGTQYF.

The chain carries TRBV20-1 and TRBJ1-1; 7 bases are a match to TRBD1. The CDR3 loop spans 13 amino acids. CDR1 and CDR2 from the germline V gene are DFQATT and SNEGSKA (reference sequence). With V trimmed by 4 bases and J by 2 bases, 4 bases remained unmatched. Written as DNA, the CDR3 is TGCAGTGCTACCCGGGACAGTAACACTGAAGCTTTCTTT. Its translation is CSATRDSNTEAFF.

The chain carries TRBV7-3 and TRBJ1-6, with D possibly being TRBD1 (6 bases). Per germline, CDR1 SGHTA and CDR2 FQGTGA. The CDR3 spans 14 residues. Trimming left V 3 bases short and J 6 bases short, with 9 bases between. CDR3 coding DNA: TGTGCCAGCAGCTTCGGGGGCGGTAATTCACCCCTCCACTTT. It yields the protein CASSFGGGNSPLHF.

V usage is TRBV30 and J usage is TRBJ1-1; D is possibly TRBD1 (6 bases). V was clipped by 2 bases and J by 5 bases, with 12 bases between them. Germline CDR1 GTSNPN, CDR2 SVGIG (reference sequence). The CDR3 is 13 amino acids. CDR3 sequence reads: CAWSTTGRTEAFF. The CDR3 region has the DNA TGTGCCTGGAGTACCACAGGGAGGACTGAAGCTTTCTTT.

V and J are TRBV6-2 or TRBV6-3 and TRBJ2-7, with D perhaps TRBD2 (6 bases). Trimming removed 4 bases at V and 0 bases at J, with 16 bases between. CDR3 length: 16 residues. Germline CDR1 is MNHEY and CDR2 is SVGEGT. The CDR3 here is CASSFWPLANSYEQYF. The CDR3, as DNA: TGTGCCAGCAGTTTCTGGCCTCTAGCGAACTCCTACGAGCAGTACTTC.

There are a few counts of this clonotype. The chain employs TRBV20-1 and TRBJ1-6; D remains ambiguous. The CDR3 has 13 amino acids. Germline values: CDR1 DFQATT, CDR2 SNEGSKA (reference sequence). Deletions cut 0 bases from V and 8 bases from J, with 8 bases between. The CDR3 DNA reads TGCAGTGCTAGAGATAACTCGGATTCACCCCTCCACTTT. Amino acids: CSARDNSDSPLHF.

This chain connects TRBV19 to TRBJ2-3, with 8 positions matching TRBD1. The CDR3 is made up of 14 amino acids. With V trimmed by 3 bases and J by 6 bases, 5 bases remained unmatched. Germline V gene lookup returns CDR1 LNHDA and CDR2 SQIVND (reference sequence). The CDR3 DNA reads as TGTGCCAGTAGTATCAGGGGGCTAGGGGATACGCAGTATTTT. Translation gives CASSIRGLGDTQYF.

This chain uses TRBV7-9 with TRBJ1-2; maybe TRBD1 (5 bases). V was pared by 1 base and J by 6 bases, with 21 bases between. CDR3 length: 17 amino acids. Germline-derived CDR1 and CDR2 are SEHNR and FQNEAQ (reference sequence). CDR3 nucleotides: TGTGCCAGCAGCTTAGTAGGGGCGGACGCGGGTCGACATGGCTACACCTTC. Amino acid sequence: CASSLVGADAGRHGYTF.

This clonotype is classed as medium-sized. This chain joins TRBV7-9 and TRBJ2-3, with 11 bases matching TRBD2. The germline gives CDR1 SEHNR, CDR2 FQNEAQ (reference sequence). This CDR3 contains 16 residues. The J segment lost 0 bases and the V segment lost 3 bases, leaving 2 bases of the junction unmatched. DNA of the CDR3: TGTGCCAGCAGCTTTAGGACTAGCGGGAGCACAGATACGCAGTATTTT. It specifies CASSFRTSGSTDTQYF.

This clonotype is medium-sized. The chain links TRBV4-1 to TRBJ2-3; 9 bases are a match to TRBD1. This CDR3 spans 16 amino acids. CDR1 MGHRA and CDR2 YSYEKL come from the germline V gene. V shed 3 bases, J shed 3 bases, and the junction held 7 bases outside the gene matches. The CDR3 loop reads CASSQMWGTGTDTQYF. The CDR3 DNA follows: TGCGCCAGCAGCCAGATGTGGGGGACAGGGACAGATACGCAGTATTTT.

The V call is TRBV7-6, the J call TRBJ2-5, with D unresolved. The germline gives CDR1 SGHVS, CDR2 FNYEAQ. The CDR3 loop spans 13 amino acids. The V gene lost 0 bases and the J gene lost 2 bases, with 4 bases spanning the gap. For the CDR3, the DNA is TGTGCCAGCAGCTTAGCGGTACAAGAGACCCAGTACTTC. It is translated as CASSLAVQETQYF.

Notes on this clonotype: Germline and junction disagree at one end, which may indicate a read error. The rearrangement uses TRBV7-7 and TRBJ2-5, with 7 bases identical to TRBD2. The CDR3 consists of 17 residues. Germline V gene lookup returns CDR1 SSHAT and CDR2 FNYEAQ (reference sequence). The CDR3 DNA follows: TGTGCTAGCAGCTTAGCCTTGGCGGGAGCCGGTGGAGAGACCCAGTACTTC. Protein: CASSLALAGAGGETQYF.

This clonotype was seen just once. This chain links TRBV7-9 with TRBJ2-3; 8 bases match TRBD2. Trimming at V came to 5 bases and at J to 2 bases, leaving 9 bases not matched to a gene. There are 16 residues in the CDR3. Looked up from germline, CDR1 is SEHNR and CDR2 is FQNEAQ (reference sequence). CDR3 in amino acids: CASSVPGLESTDTQYF. DNA for the CDR3: TGTGCCAGCAGCGTCCCGGGACTAGAATCCACAGATACGCAGTATTTT.

This clonotype was observed a single time. The J gene is TRBJ1-2, the V gene TRBV4-1; weak D call: TRBD1 (6 bases). The CDR3 loop spans 17 amino acids. Trimming took 2 bases from V and 0 from J, leaving 16 bases between them. The germline V gene encodes CDR1 MGHRA and CDR2 YSYEKL. In nucleotides, the CDR3 is TGCGCCAGCAGCCAACGGGACATGGGTTTTGCTAACTATGGCTACACCTTC. Translated: CASSQRDMGFANYGYTF.

This clonotype was found once. The rearrangement links TRBV20-1 to TRBJ2-1, with 12 bases matching TRBD2. Germline V gives CDR1 DFQATT, CDR2 SNEGSKA (reference sequence). V lost 6 bases, J lost 6 bases, and 6 bases stayed unmatched. This CDR3 is built from 14 residues. The CDR3 protein is CSAERTSGANEQFF. The CDR3 DNA follows: TGCAGTGCCGAGAGGACTAGCGGGGCCAATGAGCAGTTCTTC.

V usage is TRBV15 and J usage is TRBJ2-1; 10 bases are shared with TRBD2. Trimming cost V 0 bases and J 8 bases; bases outside gene matches: 7. Germline-derived CDR1 and CDR2 are LNHNV and YYDKDF (reference sequence). The CDR3 has 16 residues. The CDR3 DNA reads as TGTGCCACCAGCAGAGATACTAGCGGGACTGTAGATGAGCAGTTCTTC. It yields the protein CATSRDTSGTVDEQFF.

There are a few counts of this clonotype. This chain connects TRBV7-2 to TRBJ2-5; either TRBD1 or TRBD2 may fit D (5 bases each). V lost 6 bases, J lost 1 base, and 12 bases lay in between. This CDR3 has 14 residues. Looked up from germline, CDR1 is SGHTA and CDR2 is FQGNSA. CDR3 nucleotide sequence: TGTGCCAGCAGAGGGAGACAGCCCCAAGAGACCCAGTACTTC. It codes for CASRGRQPQETQYF.

This clonotype is classed as medium-sized. This chain joins TRBV7-9 and TRBJ2-3, with 10 nucleotides matching TRBD1. Germline-derived CDR1 and CDR2 are SEHNR and FQNEAQ (reference sequence). There are 15 residues in the CDR3. V shed 0 bases and J 7 bases; nucleotides not matched to a gene: 4. In DNA form, the CDR3 reads TGTGCCAGCAGCTTAGCTCGGGACAGGGGATATACGCAGTATTTT. It is translated as CASSLARDRGYTQYF.

V and J are TRBV7-9 and TRBJ2-2; D is perhaps TRBD1 or TRBD2 (5 bases each). Germline CDR1 and CDR2: SEHNR and FQNEAQ (reference sequence). The CDR3 has 14 amino acids. V dropped 2 bases and J dropped 4 bases, with 8 bases sitting between them. The CDR3 sequence is CASSLSGTTGELFF. CDR3 nucleotide sequence: TGTGCCAGCAGCTTATCAGGGACCACCGGGGAGCTGTTTTTT. Full variable domain (remainder filled in from reference TRBV7-9 and TRBJ2-2): DTGVSQNPRHKITKRGQNVTFRCDPISEHNRLYWYRQTLGQGPEFLTYFQNEAQLEKSRLLSDRFSAERPKGSFSTLEIQRTEQGDSAMYLCASSLSGTTGELFFGEGSRLTVL.

This clonotype showed up just a few times. V and J are TRBV7-3 and TRBJ2-5; 7 bases line up with TRBD2. Germline V gives CDR1 SGHTA, CDR2 FQGTGA. The CDR3 covers 14 residues. V lost 5 bases and J lost 5; bases outside the gene matches: 8. CDR3 amino acids: CASSPSGISETQYF. The CDR3 nucleotides read TGTGCCAGCAGCCCAAGCGGGATCTCGGAGACCCAGTACTTC. The full variable domain, rest sourced from reference TRBV7-3 and TRBJ2-5, is GAGVSQTPSNKVTEKGKYVELRCDPISGHTALYWYRQSLGQGPEFLIYFQGTGAADDSGLPNDRFFAVRPEGSVSTLKIQRTERGDSAVYLCASSPSGISETQYFGPGTRLLVL.

This CDR3 reads CASSSQGSVGYTF. The CDR3 DNA reads as TGTGCCAGCAGTTCACAGGGATCGGTTGGCTACACCTTC. This chain links TRBV27 with TRBJ1-2, with a possible D match to TRBD1 (6 bases). The germline CDR1 and CDR2 sequences are MNHEY and SMNVEV (reference sequence). The V gene lost 4 bases and the J gene lost 7 bases, with 13 bases spanning the gap. The CDR3 extends over 13 amino acids.

The V gene is TRBV7-9, the J gene TRBJ2-5; TRBD1 matches at 9 bases. CDR3 length equals 14 residues. Trimming removed 5 bases from V and 5 bases from J; junction bases left unmatched: 6. Germline CDR1 is SEHNR and CDR2 is FQNEAQ (reference sequence). This CDR3 reads CASSPGTGWETQYF. DNA of the CDR3: TGTGCCAGCAGCCCTGGGACAGGGTGGGAGACCCAGTACTTC.

This clonotype was observed a few times. The chain carries TRBV6-1 and TRBJ1-3, with 7 nucleotides matching TRBD1. This CDR3 has 14 amino acids. Germline CDR1 MNHNS, CDR2 SASEGT. The junction had 2 bases not matched to a gene; V was cut back by 5 bases and J by 1 base. This CDR3 is CASSTTGSGNTIYF. The CDR3, as DNA: TGTGCCAGCAGTACGACAGGGTCTGGAAACACCATATATTTT.

To note about this clonotype: The junction differs from germline at one of its ends, possibly a read error. This chain uses TRBV7-7 with TRBJ2-5; 10 positions agree with TRBD1. The CDR3 consists of 17 residues. Germline V gene data show CDR1 as SSHAT and CDR2 as FNYEAQ (reference sequence). The CDR3 loop reads CASSLSTDRGAQETQYF. CDR3 nucleotides: TGTGCTAGCAGCTTATCGACGGACAGGGGGGCGCAAGAGACCCAGTACTTC. The full variable domain, completed using reference TRBV7-7 and TRBJ2-5, is GAGVSQSPRYKVTKRGQDVTLRCDPISSHATLYWYQQALGQGPEFLTYFNYEAQPDKSGLPSDRFSAERPEGSISTLTIQRTEQRDSAMYRCASSLSTDRGAQETQYFGPGTRLLVL.

The genes are TRBV7-3 and TRBJ1-3; D uncertain. The CDR3 runs 15 residues. V was trimmed by 0 bases and J by 3 bases, leaving 9 bases between them. The germline gives CDR1 SGHTA, CDR2 FQGTGA. The CDR3: CASSLTAAIGNTIYF. The CDR3 nucleotides are TGTGCCAGCAGCTTAACAGCGGCAATTGGAAACACCATATATTTT. Using reference TRBV7-3 and TRBJ1-3 for the parts outside the CDR3, the full variable domain is GAGVSQTPSNKVTEKGKYVELRCDPISGHTALYWYRQSLGQGPEFLIYFQGTGAADDSGLPNDRFFAVRPEGSVSTLKIQRTERGDSAVYLCASSLTAAIGNTIYFGEGSWLTVV.

V usage is TRBV7-9 and J usage is TRBJ1-1; D is unresolved. The CDR3 extends over 14 amino acids. Germline V CDR1 and CDR2: SEHNR, FQNEAQ (reference sequence). Between the trimmed V and J ends, which lost 3 bases and 1 base, there was a span of 9 bases. This chain's CDR3 is CASSLEVGNTEAFF. The CDR3 nucleotides are TGTGCCAGCAGCTTGGAGGTTGGGAACACTGAAGCTTTCTTT. Complete variable domain (other parts from reference TRBV7-9 and TRBJ1-1): DTGVSQNPRHKITKRGQNVTFRCDPISEHNRLYWYRQTLGQGPEFLTYFQNEAQLEKSRLLSDRFSAERPKGSFSTLEIQRTEQGDSAMYLCASSLEVGNTEAFFGQGTRLTVV.

This clonotype was observed a few times. The chain joins TRBV7-9 to TRBJ2-2; D call uncertain. The CDR3 extends over 13 amino acids. CDR1 is SEHNR, CDR2 FQNEAQ, per germline (reference sequence). Between the trimmed V and J ends, which lost 5 bases and 6 bases, there was a span of 10 bases. The CDR3 coding sequence is TGTGCCAGCAGCCAAACAATTTCCGGGGAGCTGTTTTTT. Translated: CASSQTISGELFF. Full variable domain (rest looked up from reference TRBV7-9 and TRBJ2-2): DTGVSQNPRHKITKRGQNVTFRCDPISEHNRLYWYRQTLGQGPEFLTYFQNEAQLEKSRLLSDRFSAERPKGSFSTLEIQRTEQGDSAMYLCASSQTISGELFFGEGSRLTVL.

The V call is TRBV2, the J call TRBJ1-1; weak D call: TRBD1 (6 bases). CDR1 and CDR2 from the germline V gene are SNHLY and FYNNEI. The CDR3 is 14 amino acids. V lost 9 bases, J lost 4 bases, and 18 bases lay in between. CDR3 in amino acids: CASIQGNLATEAFF. CDR3 DNA sequence: TGTGCCAGTATCCAGGGGAATTTGGCCACTGAAGCTTTCTTT.